The source of this T cell receptor (beta chain) is a study of cytomegalovirus exposure and HLA in healthy donors. Study-level findings and limits: It was assumed in the presence/absence analyses that sequencing depth was roughly uniform across donors. A later analysis appeared to link common viral pathogens to several of the most significant clusters. Follow-up analysis later connected one missense variant in DCLRE1C with trimming of TCR beta V- and J-genes.

This clone was observed a few times. What it recognizes is unknown. The primer mix had 60 Vbeta and 13 Jbeta primers. Profiled with immunoSEQ multiplex PCR; TCRdb holds only in-frame clones, not every one. Of roughly 150,000 clones listed, 50% to 75% are singletons. The CDR3 is 13 residues long. Deletions cut 2 bases from V and 4 bases from J, with 9 bases between. CDR1 and CDR2 from the germline V gene are SGHRS and YFSETQ. Input material: PBMCs. The receptor was derived from a woman aged 25-40 years in good health and CMV-seropositive. The gene calls are TRBV5-1 and TRBJ1-1; TRBD1 might be the D (5 bases). This chain's CDR3 is CASSFQDSTEAFF. The CDR3 region has the DNA TGCGCCAGCAGCTTCCAAGACAGCACTGAAGCTTTCTTT.